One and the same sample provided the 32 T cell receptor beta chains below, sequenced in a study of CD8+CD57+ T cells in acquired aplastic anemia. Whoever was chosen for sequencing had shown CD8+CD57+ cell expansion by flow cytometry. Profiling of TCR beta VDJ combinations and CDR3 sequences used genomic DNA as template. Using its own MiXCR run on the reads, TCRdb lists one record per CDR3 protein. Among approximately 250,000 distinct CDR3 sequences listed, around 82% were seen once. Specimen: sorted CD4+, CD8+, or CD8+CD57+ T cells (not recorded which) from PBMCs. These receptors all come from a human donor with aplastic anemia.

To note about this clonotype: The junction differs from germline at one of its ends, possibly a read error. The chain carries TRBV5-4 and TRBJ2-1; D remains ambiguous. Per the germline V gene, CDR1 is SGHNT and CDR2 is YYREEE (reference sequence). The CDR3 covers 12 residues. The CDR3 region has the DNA TGTGCCAACAGCTTTACTAACAATGAGCAGTTCTTC. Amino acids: CANSFTNNEQFF.

The CDR3 DNA sequence: TGTGCCAGCAGCTTAGGGGGGCAAGGCGGAGATACGCAGTATTTT. This gives the protein CASSLGGQGGDTQYF. V and J are TRBV11-3 and TRBJ2-3; D perhaps matches TRBD1 (6 bases). CDR1 and CDR2 (germline): SGHNT, YENEEA. CDR3 length: 15 amino acids. V shed 1 base and J shed 5 bases, with 13 bases lying between them.

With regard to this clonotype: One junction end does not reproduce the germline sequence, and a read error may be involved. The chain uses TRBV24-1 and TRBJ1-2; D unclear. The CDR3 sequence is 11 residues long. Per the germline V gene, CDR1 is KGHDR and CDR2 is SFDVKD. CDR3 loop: CATTDSYGYTF. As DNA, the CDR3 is TGTGCCACCACTGATTCATATGGCTACACCTTC.

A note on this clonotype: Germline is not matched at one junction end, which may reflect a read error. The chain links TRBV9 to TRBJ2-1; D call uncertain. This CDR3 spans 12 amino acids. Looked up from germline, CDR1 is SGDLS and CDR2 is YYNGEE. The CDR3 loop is CASSVGADEQYF. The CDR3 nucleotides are TGTGCCAGCAGCGTAGGGGCCGATGAGCAGTACTTT.

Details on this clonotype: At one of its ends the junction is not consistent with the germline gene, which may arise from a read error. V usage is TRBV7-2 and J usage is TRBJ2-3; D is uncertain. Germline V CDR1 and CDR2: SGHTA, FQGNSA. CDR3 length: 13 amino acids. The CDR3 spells CASRAGSRSPQHF. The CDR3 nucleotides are TGTGCCAGCAGGGCAGGTTCTAGGTCACCCCAGCACTTT.

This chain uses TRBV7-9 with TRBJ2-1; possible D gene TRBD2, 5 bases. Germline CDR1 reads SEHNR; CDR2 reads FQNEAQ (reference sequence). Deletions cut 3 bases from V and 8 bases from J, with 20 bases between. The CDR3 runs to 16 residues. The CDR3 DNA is TGTGCCAGCAGCTTTGAAGGAAGCGAGGGTAACGATGAGCAGTTCTTC. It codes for CASSFEGSEGNDEQFF.

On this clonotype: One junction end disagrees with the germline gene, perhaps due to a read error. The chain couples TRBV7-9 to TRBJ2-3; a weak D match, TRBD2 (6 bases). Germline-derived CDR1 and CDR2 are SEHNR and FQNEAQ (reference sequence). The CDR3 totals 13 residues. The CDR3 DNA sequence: TGTGCCAGCAGGGACGGGGGTAGAGATAGGCAGTATTTT. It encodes CASRDGGRDRQYF. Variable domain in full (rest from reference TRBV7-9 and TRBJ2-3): DTGVSQNPRHKITKRGQNVTFRCDPISEHNRLYWYRQTLGQGPEFLTYFQNEAQLEKSRLLSDRFSAERPKGSFSTLEIQRTEQGDSAMYLCASRDGGRDRQYFGPGTRLTVL.

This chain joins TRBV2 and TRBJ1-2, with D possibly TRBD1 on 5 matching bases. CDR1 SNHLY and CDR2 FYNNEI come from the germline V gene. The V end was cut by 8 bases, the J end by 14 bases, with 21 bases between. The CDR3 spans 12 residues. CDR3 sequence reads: CASGDGSTDTTF. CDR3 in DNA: TGTGCCAGCGGGGACGGGAGCACGGATACGACCTTC.

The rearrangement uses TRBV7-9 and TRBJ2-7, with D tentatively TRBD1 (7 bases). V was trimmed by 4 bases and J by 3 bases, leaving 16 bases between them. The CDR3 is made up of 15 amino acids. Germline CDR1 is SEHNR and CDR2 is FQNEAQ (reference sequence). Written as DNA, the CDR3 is TGTGCCAGCAGCTCAGGGGGGTTCCGTCTCTACGAGCAGTACTTC. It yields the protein CASSSGGFRLYEQYF. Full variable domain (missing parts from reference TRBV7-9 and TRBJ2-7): DTGVSQNPRHKITKRGQNVTFRCDPISEHNRLYWYRQTLGQGPEFLTYFQNEAQLEKSRLLSDRFSAERPKGSFSTLEIQRTEQGDSAMYLCASSSGGFRLYEQYFGPGTRLTVT.

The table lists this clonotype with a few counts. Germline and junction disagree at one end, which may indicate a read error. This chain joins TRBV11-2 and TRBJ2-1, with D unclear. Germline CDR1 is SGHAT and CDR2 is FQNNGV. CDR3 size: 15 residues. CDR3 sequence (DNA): TGTGCCAGCAGTTTAGCTATCAGAGCCTACAATGAGCAGTTCTTC. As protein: CASSLAIRAYNEQFF.

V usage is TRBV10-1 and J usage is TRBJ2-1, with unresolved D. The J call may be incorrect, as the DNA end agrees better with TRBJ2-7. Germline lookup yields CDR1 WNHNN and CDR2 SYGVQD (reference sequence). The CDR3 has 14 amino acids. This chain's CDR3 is CASSTSEDGKAQYF. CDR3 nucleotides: TGCGCCAGCAGCACCAGCGAGGACGGAAAGGCGCAGTACTTC.

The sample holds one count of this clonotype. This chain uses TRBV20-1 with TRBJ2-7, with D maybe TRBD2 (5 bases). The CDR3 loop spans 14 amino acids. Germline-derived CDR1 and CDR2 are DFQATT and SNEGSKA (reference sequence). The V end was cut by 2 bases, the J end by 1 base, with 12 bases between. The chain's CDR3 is CSARSGSLSYEQYF. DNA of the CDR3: TGCAGTGCTAGATCTGGGAGTCTATCCTACGAGCAGTACTTC.

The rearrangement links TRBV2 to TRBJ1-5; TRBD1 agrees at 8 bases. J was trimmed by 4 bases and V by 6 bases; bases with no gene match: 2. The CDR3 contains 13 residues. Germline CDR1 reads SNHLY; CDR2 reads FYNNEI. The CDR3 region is CASRTGVNQPQHF. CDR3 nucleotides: TGTGCCAGCAGGACAGGGGTGAATCAGCCCCAGCATTTT.

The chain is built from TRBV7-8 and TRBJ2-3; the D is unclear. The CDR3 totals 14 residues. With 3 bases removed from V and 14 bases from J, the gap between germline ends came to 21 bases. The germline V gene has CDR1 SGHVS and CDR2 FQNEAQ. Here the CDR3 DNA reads TGTGCCAGCAGCTTGGGTGGAGATCCCGCAACCCTGTATTTT. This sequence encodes CASSLGGDPATLYF.

CDR3 sequence: CASSDGGIHTEAFF. CDR3 in DNA: TGTGCCAGCAGTGATGGGGGGATCCACACTGAAGCTTTCTTT. The chain links TRBV11-2 to TRBJ1-1, with a weak D call TRBD1 (5 bases). The CDR3 is 14 amino acids. V was trimmed by 6 bases and J by 3 bases, leaving 14 bases between them. Germline V gene data show CDR1 as SGHAT and CDR2 as FQNNGV.

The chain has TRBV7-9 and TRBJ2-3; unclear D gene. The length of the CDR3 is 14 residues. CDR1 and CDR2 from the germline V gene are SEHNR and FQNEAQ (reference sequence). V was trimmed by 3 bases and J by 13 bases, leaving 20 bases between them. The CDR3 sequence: CASSFQRSPGTEYF. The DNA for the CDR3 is TGTGCCAGCAGCTTTCAAAGAAGTCCGGGTACCGAGTATTTT.

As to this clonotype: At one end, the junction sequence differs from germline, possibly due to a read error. The CDR3 DNA sequence: TGTGCCAGCAGCTTAACGGCGGTTCCCGATACGCAGTACTTT. Protein sequence: CASSLTAVPDTQYF. The V gene is TRBV2, the J gene TRBJ2-3, with unresolved D. Per the germline V gene, CDR1 is SNHLY and CDR2 is FYNNEI. This CDR3 has 14 amino acids.

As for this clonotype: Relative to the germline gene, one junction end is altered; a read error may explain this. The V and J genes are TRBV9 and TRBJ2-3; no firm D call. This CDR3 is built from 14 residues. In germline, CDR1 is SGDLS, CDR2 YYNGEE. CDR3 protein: CASSLERGPDTKYF. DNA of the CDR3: TGTGCCAGCAGCTTGGAGAGAGGTCCTGATACGAAGTATTTT.

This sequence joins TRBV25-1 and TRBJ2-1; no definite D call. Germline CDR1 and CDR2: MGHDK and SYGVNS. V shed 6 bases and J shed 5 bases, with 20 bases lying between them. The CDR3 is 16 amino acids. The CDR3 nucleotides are TGTGCCAGCAGCTCCTTCGAGCGAGCCCCGGACAATGAGCAGTTCTTC. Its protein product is CASSSFERAPDNEQFF.

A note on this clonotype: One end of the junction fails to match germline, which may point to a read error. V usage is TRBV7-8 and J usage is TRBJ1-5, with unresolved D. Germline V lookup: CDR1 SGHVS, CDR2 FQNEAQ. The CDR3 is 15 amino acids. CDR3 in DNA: TGTGCCAGCAGCTTAGCGGGATGTCCCGATACGCAGCATTATTTT. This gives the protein CASSLAGCPDTQHYF.

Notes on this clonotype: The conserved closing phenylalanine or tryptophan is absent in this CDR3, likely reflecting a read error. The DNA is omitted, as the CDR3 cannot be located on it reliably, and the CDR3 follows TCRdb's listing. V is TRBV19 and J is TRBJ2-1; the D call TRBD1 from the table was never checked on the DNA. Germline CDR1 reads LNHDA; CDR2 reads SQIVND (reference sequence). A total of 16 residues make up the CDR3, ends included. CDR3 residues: CASSIAGGTYQDQFFV.

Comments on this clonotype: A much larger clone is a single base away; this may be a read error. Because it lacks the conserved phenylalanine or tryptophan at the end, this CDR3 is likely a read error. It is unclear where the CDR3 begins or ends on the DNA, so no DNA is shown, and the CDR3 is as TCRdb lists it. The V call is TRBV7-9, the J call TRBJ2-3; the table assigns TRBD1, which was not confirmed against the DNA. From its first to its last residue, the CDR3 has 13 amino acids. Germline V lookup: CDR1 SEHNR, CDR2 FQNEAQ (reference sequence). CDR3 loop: CASSFERSGGRDD.

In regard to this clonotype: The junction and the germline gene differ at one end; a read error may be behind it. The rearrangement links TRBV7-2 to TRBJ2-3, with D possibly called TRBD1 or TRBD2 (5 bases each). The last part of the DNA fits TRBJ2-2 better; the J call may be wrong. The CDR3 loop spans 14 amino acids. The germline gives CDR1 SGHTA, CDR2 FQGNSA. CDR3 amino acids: CASSLAQGTGALFF. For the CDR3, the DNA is TGTGCCAGCAGCTTAGCGCAGGGTACCGGGGCGCTGTTTTTT.

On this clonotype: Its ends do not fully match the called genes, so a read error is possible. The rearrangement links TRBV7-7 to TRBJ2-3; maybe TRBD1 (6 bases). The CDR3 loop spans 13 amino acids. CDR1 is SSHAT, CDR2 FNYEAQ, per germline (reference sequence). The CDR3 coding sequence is TGTGCTAGCAGGAACCGGGACACAGATACGCCGAATTTT. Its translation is CASRNRDTDTPNF.

The CDR3 reads CASSPGGESSYHEHF. CDR3 bases: TGTGCCAGCAGCCCAGGGGGGGAGAGCTCCTACCATGAGCATTTT. The genes are TRBV7-9 and TRBJ1-5; 7 bases are a match to TRBD1. The length of the CDR3 is 15 residues. From germline, CDR1 is SEHNR and CDR2 FQNEAQ (reference sequence). V was pared by 5 bases and J by 14 bases, with 18 bases of the junction left unmatched.

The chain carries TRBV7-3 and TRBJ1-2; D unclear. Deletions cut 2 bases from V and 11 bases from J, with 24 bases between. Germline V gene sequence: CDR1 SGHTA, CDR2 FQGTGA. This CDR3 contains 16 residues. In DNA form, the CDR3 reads TGTGCCAGCAGCTTAGGGCTAGCGTACGTGAATGGGCAGTACACCTTC. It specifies CASSLGLAYVNGQYTF.

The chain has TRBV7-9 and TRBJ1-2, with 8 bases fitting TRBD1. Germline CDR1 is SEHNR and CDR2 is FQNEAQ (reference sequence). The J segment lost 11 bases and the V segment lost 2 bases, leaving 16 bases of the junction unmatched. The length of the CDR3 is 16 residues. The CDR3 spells CASSLRDRGNAEGYTF. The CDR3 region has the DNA TGTGCCAGCAGCTTACGTGACAGGGGCAACGCCGAAGGTTACACCTTC.

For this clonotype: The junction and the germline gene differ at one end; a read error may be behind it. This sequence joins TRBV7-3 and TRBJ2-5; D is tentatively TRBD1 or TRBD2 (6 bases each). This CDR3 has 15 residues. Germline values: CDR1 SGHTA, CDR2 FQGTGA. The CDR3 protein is CASSSRGTWGETEYF. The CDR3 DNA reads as TGTGCCAGTAGTTCTAGGGGGACTTGGGGAGAGACCGAGTACTTC.

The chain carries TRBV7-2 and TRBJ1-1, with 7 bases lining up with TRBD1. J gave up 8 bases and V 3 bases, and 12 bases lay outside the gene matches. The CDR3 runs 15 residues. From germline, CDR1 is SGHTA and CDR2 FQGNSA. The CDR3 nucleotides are TGTGCCAGCAGCTTTCATCCAGACGGGACAGCCGAAGCTTTCTTT. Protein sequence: CASSFHPDGTAEAFF. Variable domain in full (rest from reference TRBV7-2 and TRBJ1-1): GAGVSQSPSNKVTEKGKDVELRCDPISGHTALYWYRQSLGQGLEFLIYFQGNSAPDKSGLPSDRFSAERTGGSVSTLTIQRTQQEDSAVYLCASSFHPDGTAEAFFGQGTRLTVV.

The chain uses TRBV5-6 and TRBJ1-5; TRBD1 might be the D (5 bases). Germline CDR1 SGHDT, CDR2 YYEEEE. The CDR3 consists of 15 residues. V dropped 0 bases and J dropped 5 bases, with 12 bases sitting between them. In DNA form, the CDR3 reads TGTGCCAGCAGCTTGGGGGCGGGGCAACATCAGCCCCAGCATTTT. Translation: CASSLGAGQHQPQHF.

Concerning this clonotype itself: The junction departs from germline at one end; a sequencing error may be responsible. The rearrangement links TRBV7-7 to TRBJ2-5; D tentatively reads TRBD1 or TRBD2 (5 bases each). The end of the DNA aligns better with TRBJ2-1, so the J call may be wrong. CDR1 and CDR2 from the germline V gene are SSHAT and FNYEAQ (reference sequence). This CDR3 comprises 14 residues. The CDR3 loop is CASSRSPGQEHQFF. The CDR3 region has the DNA TGTGCTAGCAGCAGATCCCCGGGGCAAGAGCACCAGTTCTTC.

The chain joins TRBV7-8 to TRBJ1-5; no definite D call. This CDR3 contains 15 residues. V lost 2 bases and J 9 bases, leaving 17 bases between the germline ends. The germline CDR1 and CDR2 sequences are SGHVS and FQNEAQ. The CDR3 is CASSLHPDGTAPQHF. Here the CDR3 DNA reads TGTGCCAGCAGCTTACATCCAGACGGAACAGCGCCCCAGCATTTT.